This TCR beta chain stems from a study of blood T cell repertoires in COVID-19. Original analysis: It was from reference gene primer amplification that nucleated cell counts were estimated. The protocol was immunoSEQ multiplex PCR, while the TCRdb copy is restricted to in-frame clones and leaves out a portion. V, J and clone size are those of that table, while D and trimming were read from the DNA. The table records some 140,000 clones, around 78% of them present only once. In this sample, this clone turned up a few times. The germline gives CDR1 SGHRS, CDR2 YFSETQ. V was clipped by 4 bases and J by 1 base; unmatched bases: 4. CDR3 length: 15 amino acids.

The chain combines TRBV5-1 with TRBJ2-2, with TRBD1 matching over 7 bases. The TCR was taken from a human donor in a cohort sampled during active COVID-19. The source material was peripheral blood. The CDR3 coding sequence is TGCGCCAGCAGCCCGGGGACAGAGAACACCGGGGAGCTGTTTTTT. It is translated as CASSPGTENTGELFF.